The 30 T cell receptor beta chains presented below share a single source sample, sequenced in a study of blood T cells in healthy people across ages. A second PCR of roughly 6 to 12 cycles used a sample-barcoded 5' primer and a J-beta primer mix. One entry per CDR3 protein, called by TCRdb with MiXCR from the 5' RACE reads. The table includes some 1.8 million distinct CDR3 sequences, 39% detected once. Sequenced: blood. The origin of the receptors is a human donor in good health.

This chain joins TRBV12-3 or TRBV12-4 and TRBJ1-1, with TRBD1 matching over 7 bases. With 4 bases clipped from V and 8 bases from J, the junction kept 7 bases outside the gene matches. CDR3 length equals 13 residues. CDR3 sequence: CASSSRQGFEAFF. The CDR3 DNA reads TGTGCCAGCAGTTCCCGACAGGGTTTCGAAGCTTTCTTT.

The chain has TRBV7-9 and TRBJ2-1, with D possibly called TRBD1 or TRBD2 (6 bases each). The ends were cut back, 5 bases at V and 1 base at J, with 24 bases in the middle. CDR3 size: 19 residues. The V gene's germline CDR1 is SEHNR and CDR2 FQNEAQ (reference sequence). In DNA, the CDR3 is TGTGCCAGCAGCCCCCGGGGGACCAGGGGAGGTATGTCCTACAATGAGCAGTTCTTC. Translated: CASSPRGTRGGMSYNEQFF.

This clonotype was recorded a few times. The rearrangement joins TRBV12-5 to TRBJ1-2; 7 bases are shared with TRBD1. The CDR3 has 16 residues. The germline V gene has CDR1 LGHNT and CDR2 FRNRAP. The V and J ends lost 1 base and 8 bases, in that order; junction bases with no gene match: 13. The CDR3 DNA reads TGTGCTAGTGGTTTGGCCCCAAGTAAGGGGGCGGAAGGCTACACCTTC. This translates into CASGLAPSKGAEGYTF.

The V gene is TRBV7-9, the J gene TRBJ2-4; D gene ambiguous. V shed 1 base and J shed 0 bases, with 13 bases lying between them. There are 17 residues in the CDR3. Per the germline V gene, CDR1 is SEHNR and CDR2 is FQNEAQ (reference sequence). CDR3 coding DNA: TGTGCCAGCAGCTTAGGCGTTCTTGCTGTAGCCAAAAACATTCAGTACTTC. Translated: CASSLGVLAVAKNIQYF.

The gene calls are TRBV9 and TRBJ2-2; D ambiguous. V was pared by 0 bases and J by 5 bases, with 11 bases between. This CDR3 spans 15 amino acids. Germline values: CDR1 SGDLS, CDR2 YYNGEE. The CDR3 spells CASSVGQWETGELFF. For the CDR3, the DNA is TGTGCCAGCAGCGTAGGCCAGTGGGAAACCGGGGAGCTGTTTTTT.

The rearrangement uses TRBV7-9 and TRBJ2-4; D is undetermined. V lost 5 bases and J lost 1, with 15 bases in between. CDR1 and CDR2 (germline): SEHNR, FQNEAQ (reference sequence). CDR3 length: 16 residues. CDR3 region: CASSPRLATAKNIQYF. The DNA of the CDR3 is TGTGCCAGCAGCCCACGACTGGCTACGGCCAAAAACATTCAGTACTTC.

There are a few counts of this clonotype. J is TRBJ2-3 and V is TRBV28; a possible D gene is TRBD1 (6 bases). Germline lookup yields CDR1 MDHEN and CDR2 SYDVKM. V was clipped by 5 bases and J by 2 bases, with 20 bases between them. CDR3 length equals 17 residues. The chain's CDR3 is CASSHQPRTVDTDTQYF. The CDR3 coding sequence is TGTGCCAGCAGTCACCAGCCCAGGACAGTCGACACAGATACGCAGTATTTT.

The chain's CDR3 is CASSNPVQSNTGELFF. DNA for the CDR3: TGCGCCAGCAGCAACCCTGTACAGAGCAACACCGGGGAGCTGTTTTTT. The V call is TRBV5-1, the J call TRBJ2-2; D is uncertain. The germline V gene has CDR1 SGHRS and CDR2 YFSETQ. The V end was cut by 4 bases, the J end by 2 bases, with 15 bases between. The CDR3 totals 16 residues.

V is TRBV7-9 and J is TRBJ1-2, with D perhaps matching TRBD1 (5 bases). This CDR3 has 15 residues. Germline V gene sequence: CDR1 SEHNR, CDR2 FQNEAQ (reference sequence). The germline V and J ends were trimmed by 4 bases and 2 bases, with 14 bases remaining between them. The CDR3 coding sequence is TGTGCCAGCAGCTCATTCCAGGGAACAAACTATGGCTACACCTTC. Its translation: CASSSFQGTNYGYTF.

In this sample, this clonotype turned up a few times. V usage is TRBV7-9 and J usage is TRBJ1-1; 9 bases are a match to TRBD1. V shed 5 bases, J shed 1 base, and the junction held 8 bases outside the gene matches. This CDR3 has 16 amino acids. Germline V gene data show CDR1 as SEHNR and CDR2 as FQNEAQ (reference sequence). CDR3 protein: CASSEDPGQGNTEAFF. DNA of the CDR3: TGTGCCAGCAGCGAAGATCCGGGACAGGGGAACACTGAAGCTTTCTTT.

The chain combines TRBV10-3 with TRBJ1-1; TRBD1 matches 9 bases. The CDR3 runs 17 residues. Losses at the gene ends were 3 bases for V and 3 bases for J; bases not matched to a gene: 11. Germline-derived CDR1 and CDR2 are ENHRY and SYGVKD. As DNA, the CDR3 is TGTGCCATCAGTGAAGACTGGGACAGGGTTATGGACACTGAAGCTTTCTTT. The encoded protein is CAISEDWDRVMDTEAFF.

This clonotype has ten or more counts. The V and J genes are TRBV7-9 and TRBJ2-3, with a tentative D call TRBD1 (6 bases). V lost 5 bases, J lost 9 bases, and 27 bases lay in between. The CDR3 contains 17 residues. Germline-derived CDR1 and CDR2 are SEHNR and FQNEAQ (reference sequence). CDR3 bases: TGTGCCAGCAGCCCAAGAGTACGACAGGCCCTATTGTCGACGCAGTATTTT. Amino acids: CASSPRVRQALLSTQYF.

CDR3: CASSPGPIYQAFF. CDR3 sequence (DNA): TGTGCCAGCAGCCCAGGGCCTATTTATCAAGCTTTCTTT. The V call is TRBV6-2 or TRBV6-3, the J call TRBJ1-1; tentatively, D is TRBD1 (5 bases). The V gene lost 6 bases and the J gene lost 9 bases, with 17 bases spanning the gap. Looked up from germline, CDR1 is MNHEY and CDR2 is SVGEGT. CDR3 length equals 13 residues.

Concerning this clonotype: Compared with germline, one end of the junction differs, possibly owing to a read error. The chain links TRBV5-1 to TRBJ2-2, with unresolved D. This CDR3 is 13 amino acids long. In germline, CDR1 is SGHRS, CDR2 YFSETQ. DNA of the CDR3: TGCGCCAGCAGCTGGGCCCCCCCCGGAGAGCTGTTTTTT. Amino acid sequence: CASSWAPPGELFF.

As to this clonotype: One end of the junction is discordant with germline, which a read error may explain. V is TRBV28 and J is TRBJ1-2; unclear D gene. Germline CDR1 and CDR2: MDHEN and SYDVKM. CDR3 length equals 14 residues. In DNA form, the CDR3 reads TGTGTCAGCAGTTTGGAGGGCACCCACTATGGCTACACCTTC. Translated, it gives CVSSLEGTHYGYTF.

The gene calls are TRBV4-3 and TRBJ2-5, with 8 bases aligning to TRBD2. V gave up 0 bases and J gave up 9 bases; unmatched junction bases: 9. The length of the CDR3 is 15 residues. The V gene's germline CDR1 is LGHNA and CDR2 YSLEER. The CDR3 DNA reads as TGCGCCAGCAGCCAAGAGCTAAGCGGGGGTTTGGCCCAGTACTTC. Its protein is CASSQELSGGLAQYF.

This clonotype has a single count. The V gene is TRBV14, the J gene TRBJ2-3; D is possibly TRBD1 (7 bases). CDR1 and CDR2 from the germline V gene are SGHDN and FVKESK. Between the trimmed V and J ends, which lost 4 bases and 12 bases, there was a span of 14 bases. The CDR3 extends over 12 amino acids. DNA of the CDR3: TGTGCCAGCAGCCCAGGGGGGCATCAACAGTATTTT. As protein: CASSPGGHQQYF.

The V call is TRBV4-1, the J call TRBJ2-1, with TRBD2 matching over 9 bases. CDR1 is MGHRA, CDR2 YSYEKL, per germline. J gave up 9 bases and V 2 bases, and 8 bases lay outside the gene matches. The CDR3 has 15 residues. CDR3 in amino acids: CASSQLLGLAGEQFF. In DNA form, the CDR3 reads TGCGCCAGCAGCCAACTTTTGGGACTAGCAGGTGAGCAGTTCTTC.

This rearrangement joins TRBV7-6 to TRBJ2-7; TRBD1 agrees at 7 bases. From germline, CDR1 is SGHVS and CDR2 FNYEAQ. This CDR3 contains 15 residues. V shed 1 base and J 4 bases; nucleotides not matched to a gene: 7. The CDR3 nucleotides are TGTGCCAGCAGCTTAGGTACGGCAGGGGGTTACGAGCAGTACTTC. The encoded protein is CASSLGTAGGYEQYF.

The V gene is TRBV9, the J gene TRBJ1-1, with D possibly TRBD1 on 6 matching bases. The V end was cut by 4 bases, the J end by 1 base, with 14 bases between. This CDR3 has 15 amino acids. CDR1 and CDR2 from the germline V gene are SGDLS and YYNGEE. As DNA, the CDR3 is TGTGCCAGCAGCCGCAGGGGATTTGGGAACACTGAAGCTTTCTTT. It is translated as CASSRRGFGNTEAFF. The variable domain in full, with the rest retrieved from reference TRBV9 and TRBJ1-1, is DSGVTQTPKHLITATGQRVTLRCSPRSGDLSVYWYQQSLDQGLQFLIQYYNGEERAKGNILERFSAQQFPDLHSELNLSSLELGDSALYFCASSRRGFGNTEAFFGQGTRLTVV.

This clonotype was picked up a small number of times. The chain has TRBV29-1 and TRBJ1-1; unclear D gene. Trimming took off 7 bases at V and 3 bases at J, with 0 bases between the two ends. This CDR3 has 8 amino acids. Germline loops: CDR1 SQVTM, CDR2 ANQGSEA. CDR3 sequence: CSDTEAFF. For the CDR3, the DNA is TGCAGCGACACTGAAGCTTTCTTT.

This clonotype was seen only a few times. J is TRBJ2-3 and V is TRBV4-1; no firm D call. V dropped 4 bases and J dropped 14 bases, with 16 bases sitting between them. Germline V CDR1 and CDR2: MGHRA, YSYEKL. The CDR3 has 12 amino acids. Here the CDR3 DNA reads TGCGCCAGCAGCCTCGCTGGAACGTCTCGGTATTTT. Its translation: CASSLAGTSRYF.

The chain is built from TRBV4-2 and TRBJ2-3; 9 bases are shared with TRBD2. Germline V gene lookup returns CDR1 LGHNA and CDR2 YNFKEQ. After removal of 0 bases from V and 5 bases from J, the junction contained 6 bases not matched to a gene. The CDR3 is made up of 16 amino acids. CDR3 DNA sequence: TGTGCCAGCAGCCAAGAAGCGGGGGGTCCACAAGATACGCAGTATTTT. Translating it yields CASSQEAGGPQDTQYF.

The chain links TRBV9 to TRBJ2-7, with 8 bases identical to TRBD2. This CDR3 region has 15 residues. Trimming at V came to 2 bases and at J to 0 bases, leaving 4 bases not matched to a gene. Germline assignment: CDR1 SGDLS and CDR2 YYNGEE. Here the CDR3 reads CASSVDTSGSYEQYF. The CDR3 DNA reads TGTGCCAGCAGCGTGGACACTAGCGGCTCCTACGAGCAGTACTTC.

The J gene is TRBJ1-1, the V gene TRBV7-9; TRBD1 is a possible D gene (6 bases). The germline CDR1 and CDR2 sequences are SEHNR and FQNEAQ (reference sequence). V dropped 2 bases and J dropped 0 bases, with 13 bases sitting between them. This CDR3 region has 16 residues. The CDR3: CASSLSRGPMNTEAFF. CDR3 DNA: TGTGCCAGCAGCTTATCACGGGGGCCCATGAACACTGAAGCTTTCTTT.

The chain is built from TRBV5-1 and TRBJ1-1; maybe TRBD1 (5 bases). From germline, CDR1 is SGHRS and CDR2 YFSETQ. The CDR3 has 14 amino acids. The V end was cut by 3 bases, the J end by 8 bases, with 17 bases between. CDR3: CASSYDRPGTEAFF. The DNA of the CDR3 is TGCGCCAGCAGCTACGACAGACCGGGGACCGAAGCTTTCTTT.

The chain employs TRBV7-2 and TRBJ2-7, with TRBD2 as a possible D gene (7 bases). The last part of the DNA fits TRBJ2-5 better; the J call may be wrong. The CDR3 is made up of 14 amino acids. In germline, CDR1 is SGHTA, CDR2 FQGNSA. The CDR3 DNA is TGTGCCACACAGAGTGGGGGGGGCTTCGAGACCCAGTACTTC. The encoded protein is CATQSGGGFETQYF.

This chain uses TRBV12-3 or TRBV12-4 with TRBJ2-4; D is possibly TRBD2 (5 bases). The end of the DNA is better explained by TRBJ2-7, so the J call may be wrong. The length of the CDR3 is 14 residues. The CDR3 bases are TGTGCCAGCAGCTGCTCGAGGGCGGCTACCGAGCAGTACTTC. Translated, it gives CASSCSRAATEQYF.

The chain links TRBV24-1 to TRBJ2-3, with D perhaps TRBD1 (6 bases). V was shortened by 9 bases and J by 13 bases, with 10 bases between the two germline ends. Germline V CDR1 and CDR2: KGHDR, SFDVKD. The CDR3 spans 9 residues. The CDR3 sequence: CATVDRKYF. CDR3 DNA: TGTGCCACCGTGGACAGAAAGTATTTT.

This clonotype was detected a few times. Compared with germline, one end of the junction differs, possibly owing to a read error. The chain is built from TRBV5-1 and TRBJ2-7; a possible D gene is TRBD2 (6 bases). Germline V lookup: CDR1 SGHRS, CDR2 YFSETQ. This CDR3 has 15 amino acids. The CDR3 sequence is CASSFRPGDAYEQYF. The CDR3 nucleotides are TGCGCTAGCAGCTTCCGGCCGGGGGACGCCTACGAGCAGTACTTC.